This entry concerns a single TCR beta chain. What antigen it recognizes has not been identified. Nothing much larger sits one base from this clone, and base qualities are not available. V lost 1 base and J lost 8 bases; the stretch between them is 8 bases long. The CDR3 runs 12 residues from the cysteine to the phenylalanine. The retained sequence is limited to the CDR3, 36 bases, with the frame set at the first base. CDR1 LGHDT and CDR2 YNNKEL are derived from the germline V gene (reference sequence). Receptors were amplified or captured by the immunoSEQ multiplex PCR assay. This is the immuneACCESS table as TCRdb keeps it, with only in-frame sequences that have V and J called. A part of the clones is gone; compared with another copy, unresolved V genes explain less than half, and the rest is unexplained. Across this sample there are some 35,000 clones, with approximately 93% seen only once. Of the sample, 1.7% falls within the top ten clones.

This sample was included in a study of control samples from healthy donors and cancer patients (dated by TCRdb to about 2020). Sequencing was performed on PBMCs. The sequence is built from TRBV3-1 (or the pseudogene TRBV3-2) and TRBJ1-1, with the D gene call left open. The TCR was taken from a man aged 35-49 years with colorectal cancer. The nucleotide sequence is given as TGTGCCAGCAGCCAAGTCGGCTGGGAAGCTTTCTTT. Translation gives CASSQVGWEAFF.